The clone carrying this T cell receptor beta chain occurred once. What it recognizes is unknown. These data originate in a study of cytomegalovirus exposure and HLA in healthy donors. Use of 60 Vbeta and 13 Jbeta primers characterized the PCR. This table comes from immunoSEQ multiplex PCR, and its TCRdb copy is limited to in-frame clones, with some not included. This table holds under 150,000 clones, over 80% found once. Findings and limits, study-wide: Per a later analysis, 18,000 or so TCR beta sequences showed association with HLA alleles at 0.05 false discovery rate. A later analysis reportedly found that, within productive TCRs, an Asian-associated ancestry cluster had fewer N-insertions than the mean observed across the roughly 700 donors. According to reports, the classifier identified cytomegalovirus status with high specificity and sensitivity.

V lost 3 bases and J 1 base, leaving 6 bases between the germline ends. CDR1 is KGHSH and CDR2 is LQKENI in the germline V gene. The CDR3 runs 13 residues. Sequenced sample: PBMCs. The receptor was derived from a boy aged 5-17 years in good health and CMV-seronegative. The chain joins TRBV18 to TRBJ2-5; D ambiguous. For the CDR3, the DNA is TGTGCCAGCTCACCCTCCGGCCAAGAGACCCAGTACTTC. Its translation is CASSPSGQETQYF.